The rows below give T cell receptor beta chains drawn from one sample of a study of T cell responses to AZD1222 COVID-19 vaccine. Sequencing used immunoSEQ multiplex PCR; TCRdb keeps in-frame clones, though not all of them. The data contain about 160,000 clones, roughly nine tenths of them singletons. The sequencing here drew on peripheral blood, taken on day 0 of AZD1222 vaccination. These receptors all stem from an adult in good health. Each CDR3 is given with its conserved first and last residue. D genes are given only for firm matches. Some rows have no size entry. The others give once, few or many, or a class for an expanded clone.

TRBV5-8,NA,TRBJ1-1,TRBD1,CASSLTGATNTEAFF,TGTGCCAGCAGCTTAACAGGGGCGACTAACACTGAAGCTTTCTTT
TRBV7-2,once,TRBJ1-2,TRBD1,CASSAQGGGGGYTF,TGTGCCAGCAGCGCCCAGGGAGGGGGCGGTGGCTACACCTTC
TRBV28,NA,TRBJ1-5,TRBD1,CASSQPGGQPQHF,TGTGCCAGCAGTCAACCAGGGGGTCAGCCCCAGCATTTT
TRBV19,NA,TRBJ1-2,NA,CASSIIDPVGNGYTF,TGTGCCAGTAGTATAATCGATCCGGTCGGGAATGGCTACACCTTC
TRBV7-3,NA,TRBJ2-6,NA,CASSLSSSGANVLTF,TGTGCCAGCAGCTTAAGTAGCTCTGGGGCCAACGTCCTGACTTTC
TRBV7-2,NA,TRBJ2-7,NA,CASSAQTGHEQYF,TGTGCCAGCAGCGCCCAAACAGGCCACGAGCAGTACTTC
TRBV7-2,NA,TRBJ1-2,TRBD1,CASSANLQGNGYTF,TGTGCCAGCAGCGCAAACTTACAGGGGAATGGCTACACCTTC
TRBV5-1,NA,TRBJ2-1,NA,CASSFSGSSYNEQFF,TGCGCCAGCAGCTTTTCGGGGAGCTCCTACAATGAGCAGTTCTTC
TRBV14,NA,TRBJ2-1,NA,CASSLLVRGSEEQFF,TGTGCCAGCAGCCTGCTAGTGCGGGGTAGTGAAGAGCAGTTCTTC
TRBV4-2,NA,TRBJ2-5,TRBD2,CASSPTSGSVSKTQYF,TGTGCCAGCAGTCCCACTAGCGGGAGCGTATCGAAGACCCAGTACTTC
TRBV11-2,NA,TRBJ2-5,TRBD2,CASSSPLAGYRETQYF,TGTGCCAGCAGCTCGCCACTAGCGGGATATCGGGAGACCCAGTACTTC
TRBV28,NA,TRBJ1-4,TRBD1,CASSYPGTGPDNEKLFF,TGTGCCAGCAGTTACCCCGGGACAGGTCCGGACAATGAAAAACTGTTTTTT
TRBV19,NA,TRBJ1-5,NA,CASRLRGNQPQHF,TGTGCCAGTAGGCTTAGGGGGAATCAGCCCCAGCATTTT
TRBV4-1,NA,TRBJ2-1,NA,CASSQDQGRNEQFF,TGCGCCAGCAGCCAAGATCAAGGTAGGAATGAGCAGTTCTTC
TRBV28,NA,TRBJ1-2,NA,CASRNNQGPYGYTF,TGTGCCAGCAGAAATAACCAGGGGCCCTATGGCTACACCTTC
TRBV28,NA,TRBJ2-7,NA,CASTLGSEQYF,TGTGCCAGCACTCTTGGGTCCGAGCAGTACTTC
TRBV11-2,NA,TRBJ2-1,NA,CASSFSGLRYNEQFF,TGTGCCAGCAGTTTCAGCGGGCTCCGCTACAATGAGCAGTTCTTC
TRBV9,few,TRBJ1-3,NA,CASSVGAGSGNTIYF,TGTGCCAGCAGCGTAGGGGCTGGCTCTGGAAACACCATATATTTT
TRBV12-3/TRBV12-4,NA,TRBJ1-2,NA,CASSLTENYGYTF,TGTGCCAGCAGTTTAACCGAGAACTATGGCTACACCTTC
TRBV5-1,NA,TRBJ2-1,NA,CASSFPEGSSYNEQFF,TGCGCCAGCAGCTTTCCGGAAGGGAGCTCCTACAATGAGCAGTTCTTC
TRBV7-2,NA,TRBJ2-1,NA,CASNPLLAGEQFF,TGTGCCAGCAACCCCCTACTAGCCGGTGAGCAGTTCTTC
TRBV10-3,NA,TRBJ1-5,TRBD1,CAISEGGGLNQPQHF,TGTGCCATCAGTGAGGGAGGGGGCCTAAATCAGCCCCAGCATTTT
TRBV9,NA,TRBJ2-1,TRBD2,CASSVLAGGDKNEQFF,TGTGCCAGCAGCGTACTAGCGGGAGGGGACAAGAATGAGCAGTTCTTC
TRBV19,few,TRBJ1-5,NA,CASSIYGQPQHF,TGTGCCAGTAGTATTTATGGTCAGCCCCAGCATTTT
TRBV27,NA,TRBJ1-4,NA,CASSLYGYEKLFF,TGTGCCAGCAGTTTATATGGTTATGAAAAACTGTTTTTT
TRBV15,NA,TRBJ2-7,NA,CATSNLWDSYEQYF,TGTGCCACCAGCAATTTATGGGACTCCTACGAGCAGTACTTC
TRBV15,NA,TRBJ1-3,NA,CATSRGNIGGDGNTIYF,TGTGCCACCAGCAGAGGAAACATCGGGGGCGATGGAAACACCATATATTTT
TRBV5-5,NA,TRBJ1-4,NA,CASSLGAARKLFF,TGTGCCAGCAGCCTGGGGGCAGCCCGAAAACTGTTTTTT
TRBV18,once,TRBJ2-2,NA,CASSPLGAGELFF,TGTGCCAGCTCACCACTAGGTGCCGGGGAGCTGTTTTTT
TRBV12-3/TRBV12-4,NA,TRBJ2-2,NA,CASNQGYTGELFF,TGTGCCAGCAACCAGGGTTACACCGGGGAGCTGTTTTTT
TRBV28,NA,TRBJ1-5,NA,CASSEGGMAGNQPQHF,TGTGCCAGCAGTGAGGGAGGGATGGCGGGCAATCAGCCCCAGCATTTT
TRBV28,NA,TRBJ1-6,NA,CASSPGHRRGYNSPLHF,TGTGCCAGCAGTCCGGGACATCGAAGGGGGTATAATTCACCCCTCCACTTT
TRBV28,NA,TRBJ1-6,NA,CASSRGTSPLHF,TGTGCCAGCAGTCGGGGGACTTCACCCCTCCACTTT
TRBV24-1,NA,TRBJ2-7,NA,CATSAWASPNEQYF,TGTGCCACCAGTGCCTGGGCTAGCCCCAACGAGCAGTACTTC
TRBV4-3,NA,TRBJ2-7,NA,CASSQEGAVHEQYF,TGCGCCAGCAGCCAAGAAGGAGCAGTCCACGAGCAGTACTTC
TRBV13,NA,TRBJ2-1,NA,CASSLGLARGDEQFF,TGTGCCAGCAGCTTAGGCCTAGCGCGGGGCGATGAGCAGTTCTTC
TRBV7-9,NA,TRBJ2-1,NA,CASSPSDNEQFF,TGTGCCAGCAGCCCATCCGACAATGAGCAGTTCTTC
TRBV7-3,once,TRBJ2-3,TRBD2,CASSLTLAGVKDTQYF,TGTGCCAGCAGCTTAACCCTAGCGGGAGTGAAAGATACGCAGTATTTT
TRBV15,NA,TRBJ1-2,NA,CATSSSYGYTF,TGTGCCACCAGCAGTTCCTATGGCTACACCTTC
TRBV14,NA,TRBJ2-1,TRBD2,CASSRRWTSGRGFEQFF,TGTGCCAGCAGTCGACGCTGGACTAGCGGGAGGGGCTTTGAGCAGTTCTTC
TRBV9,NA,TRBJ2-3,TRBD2,CASSVGLAGVLTDTQYF,TGTGCCAGCAGCGTAGGCCTAGCGGGTGTCCTCACAGATACGCAGTATTTT
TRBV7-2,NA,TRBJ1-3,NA,CASSSSGGGRSGNTIYF,TGTGCCAGCAGCTCTTCTGGAGGGGGGCGTTCCGGAAACACCATATATTTT
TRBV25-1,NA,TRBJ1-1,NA,CASSEFLTNTEAFF,TGTGCCAGCAGTGAATTTTTGACGAACACTGAAGCTTTCTTT
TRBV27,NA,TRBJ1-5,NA,CASILTRQTPQHF,TGTGCCAGCATCCTTACCCGACAGACGCCCCAGCATTTT
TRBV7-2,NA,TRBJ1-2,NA,CASSLQPTANYGYTF,TGTGCCAGCAGCTTACAGCCGACGGCTAACTATGGCTACACCTTC
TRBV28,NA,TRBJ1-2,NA,CASSFGGIQNYGYTF,TGTGCCAGCAGTTTTGGTGGAATCCAAAACTATGGCTACACCTTC
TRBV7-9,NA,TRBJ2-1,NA,CASSSFGDVREQFF,TGTGCCAGCAGCTCTTTCGGGGATGTGCGTGAGCAGTTCTTC
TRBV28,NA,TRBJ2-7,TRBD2,CASSPLDIAGVHEQYF,TGTGCCAGCAGTCCGCTGGATATAGCGGGAGTCCACGAGCAGTACTTC
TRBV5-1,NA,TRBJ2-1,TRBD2,CASSLPTTSGNHNEQFF,TGCGCCAGCAGCTTGCCGACTACTAGCGGGAATCACAATGAGCAGTTCTTC
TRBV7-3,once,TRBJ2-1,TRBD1,CASSPRGPGEVQFF,TGTGCCAGCAGCCCCAGGGGGCCAGGTGAGGTGCAGTTCTTC
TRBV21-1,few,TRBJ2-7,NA,CASSKGEAYEQYF,TGTGCCAGCAGCAAAGGGGAGGCGTACGAGCAGTACTTC
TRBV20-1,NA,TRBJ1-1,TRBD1,CSAPDRGSAFF,TGCAGTGCCCCGGACAGGGGATCAGCTTTCTTT
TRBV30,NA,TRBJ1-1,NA,CAWSVSPGQGRLNTEAFF,TGTGCCTGGAGTGTATCCCCGGGACAAGGGCGATTGAACACTGAAGCTTTCTTT